This T cell receptor (beta chain) was found in a study of blood T cell repertoires in COVID-19. Background on the study: From T cells, B-cell-depleted T cells, or PBMCs came the material, which was cDNA or gDNA.

As handled by the study authors: From reference gene primer amplification, estimates of nucleated cell counts were derived. Clones were sequenced by immunoSEQ multiplex PCR, and TCRdb holds only the in-frame ones, with some missing. V, J and clone size are those of that table, while D and trimming were read from the DNA. The sample lists about 81,000 clones; 82% were seen once. Germline loops: CDR1 SGHRS, CDR2 YFSETQ. The CDR3 is 15 amino acids. The V and J ends lost 9 bases and 0 bases respectively, with 16 bases between them. The sample was peripheral blood. This chain joins TRBV5-1 and TRBJ2-1; possibly TRBD2 for D (5 bases). This TCR was sampled from a man aged 55 to 70 with acute or convalescent COVID-19. The CDR3 sequence: CATRDAPSSYNEQFF. The CDR3, as DNA: TGCGCCACCCGGGATGCCCCTAGCTCCTACAATGAGCAGTTCTTC.